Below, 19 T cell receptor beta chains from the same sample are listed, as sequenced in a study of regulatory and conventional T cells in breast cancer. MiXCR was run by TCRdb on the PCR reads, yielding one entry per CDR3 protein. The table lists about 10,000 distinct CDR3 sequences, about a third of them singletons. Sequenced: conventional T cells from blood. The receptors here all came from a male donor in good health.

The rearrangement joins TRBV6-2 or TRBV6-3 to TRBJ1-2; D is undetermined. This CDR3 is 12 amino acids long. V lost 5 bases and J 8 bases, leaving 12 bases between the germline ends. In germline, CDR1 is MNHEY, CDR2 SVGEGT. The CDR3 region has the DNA TGTGCCAGCAGTACCGGCTCGCCCGGCTACACCTTC. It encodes CASSTGSPGYTF.

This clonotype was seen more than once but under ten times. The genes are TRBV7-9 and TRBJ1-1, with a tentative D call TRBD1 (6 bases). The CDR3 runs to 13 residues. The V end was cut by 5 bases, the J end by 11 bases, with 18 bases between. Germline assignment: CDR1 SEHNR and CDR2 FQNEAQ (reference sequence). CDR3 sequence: CASSVQGKGEAFF. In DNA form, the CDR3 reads TGTGCCAGCAGCGTCCAGGGCAAGGGGGAGGCTTTCTTT. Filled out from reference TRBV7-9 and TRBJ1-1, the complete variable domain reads DTGVSQNPRHKITKRGQNVTFRCDPISEHNRLYWYRQTLGQGPEFLTYFQNEAQLEKSRLLSDRFSAERPKGSFSTLEIQRTEQGDSAMYLCASSVQGKGEAFFGQGTRLTVV.

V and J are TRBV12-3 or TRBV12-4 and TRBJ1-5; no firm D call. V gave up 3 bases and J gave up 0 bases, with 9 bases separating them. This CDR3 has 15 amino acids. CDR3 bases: TGTGCCAGCAGTTTGAAGGGCTATAGCAATCAGCCCCAGCATTTT. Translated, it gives CASSLKGYSNQPQHF.

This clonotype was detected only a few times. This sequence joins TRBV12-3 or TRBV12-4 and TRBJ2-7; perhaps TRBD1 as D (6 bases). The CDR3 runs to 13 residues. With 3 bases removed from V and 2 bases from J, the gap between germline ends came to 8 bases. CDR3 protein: CASSLGDTYEQYF. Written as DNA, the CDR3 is TGTGCCAGCAGTTTGGGGGACACCTACGAGCAGTACTTC.

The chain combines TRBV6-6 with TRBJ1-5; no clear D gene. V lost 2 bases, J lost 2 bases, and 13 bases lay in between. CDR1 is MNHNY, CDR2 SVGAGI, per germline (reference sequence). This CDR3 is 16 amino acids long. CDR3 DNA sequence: TGTGCCAGCAGTTACCGGTTAGAGGGTGGCAATCAGCCCCAGCATTTT. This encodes CASSYRLEGGNQPQHF.

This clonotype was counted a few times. The CDR3 here is CASSGNRGLNSEQFF. The CDR3, as DNA: TGTGCCAGCAGTGGCAACCGGGGCCTAAACTCTGAGCAGTTCTTC. V gene TRBV6-1 combines with J gene TRBJ2-1; D is possibly TRBD1 or TRBD2 (5 bases each). The CDR3 extends over 15 amino acids. The germline V and J ends were trimmed by 4 bases and 9 bases, with 19 bases remaining between them. Per germline, CDR1 MNHNS and CDR2 SASEGT.

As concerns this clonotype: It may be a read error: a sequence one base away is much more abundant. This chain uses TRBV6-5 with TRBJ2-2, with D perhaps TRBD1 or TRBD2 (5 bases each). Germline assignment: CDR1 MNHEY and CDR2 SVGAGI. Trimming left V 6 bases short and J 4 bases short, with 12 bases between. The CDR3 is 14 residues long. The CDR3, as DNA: TGTGCCAGCAGGCCGGGACGGCTCACCGGGGAGCTGTTTTTT. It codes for CASRPGRLTGELFF.

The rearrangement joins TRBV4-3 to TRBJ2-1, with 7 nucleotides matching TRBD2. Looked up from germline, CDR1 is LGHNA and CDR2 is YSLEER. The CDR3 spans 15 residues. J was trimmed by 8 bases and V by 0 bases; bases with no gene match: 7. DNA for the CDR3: TGCGCCAGCAGCCAAGATTTCCGGGGGGTGGATGAGCAGTTCTTC. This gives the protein CASSQDFRGVDEQFF.

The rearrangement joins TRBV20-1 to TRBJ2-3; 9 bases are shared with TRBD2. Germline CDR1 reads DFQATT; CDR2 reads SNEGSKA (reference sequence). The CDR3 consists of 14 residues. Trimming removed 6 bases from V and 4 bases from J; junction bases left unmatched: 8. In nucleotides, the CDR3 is TGCAGTGCCTTGGCGGGGGGGCTACCAGATACGCAGTATTTT. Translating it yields CSALAGGLPDTQYF.

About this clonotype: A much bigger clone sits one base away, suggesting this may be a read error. In DNA, the CDR3 is TGCAGTGCTAGGGGGGCCGGGACAGGGCAACCACCCCTCCACTTT. It translates to CSARGAGTGQPPLHF. The gene calls are TRBV20-1 and TRBJ1-6; 9 bases are shared with TRBD1. The CDR3 length is 15 residues. Germline CDR1 reads DFQATT; CDR2 reads SNEGSKA (reference sequence). The V segment lost 3 bases and the J segment 11 bases; nucleotides outside the gene matches: 11.

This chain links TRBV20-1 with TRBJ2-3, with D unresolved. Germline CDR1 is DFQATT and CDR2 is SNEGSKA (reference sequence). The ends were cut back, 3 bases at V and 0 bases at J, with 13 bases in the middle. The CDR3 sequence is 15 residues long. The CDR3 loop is CSASNPTRSTDTQYF. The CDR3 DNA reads TGCAGTGCTAGTAACCCGACAAGAAGCACAGATACGCAGTATTTT.

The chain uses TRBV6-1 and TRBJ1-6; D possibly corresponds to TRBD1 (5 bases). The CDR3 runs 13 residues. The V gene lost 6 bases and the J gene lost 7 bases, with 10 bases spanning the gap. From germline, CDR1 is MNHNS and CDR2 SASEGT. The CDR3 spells CASRGTVNSPLHF. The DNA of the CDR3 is TGTGCCAGCAGAGGGACGGTAAATTCACCCCTCCACTTT.

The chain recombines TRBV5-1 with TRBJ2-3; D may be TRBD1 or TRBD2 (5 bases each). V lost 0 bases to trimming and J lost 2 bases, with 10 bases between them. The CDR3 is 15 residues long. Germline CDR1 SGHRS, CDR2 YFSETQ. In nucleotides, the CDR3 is TGCGCCAGCAGCTTGGCCCCGGGGCACACAGATACGCAGTATTTT. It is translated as CASSLAPGHTDTQYF.

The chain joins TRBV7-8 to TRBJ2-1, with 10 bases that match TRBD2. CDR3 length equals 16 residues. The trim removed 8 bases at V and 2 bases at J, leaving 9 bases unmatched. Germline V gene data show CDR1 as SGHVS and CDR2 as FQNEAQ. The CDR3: CASGPRTSGTYNEQFF. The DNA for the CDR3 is TGTGCCAGCGGCCCCAGGACTAGCGGAACCTACAATGAGCAGTTCTTC. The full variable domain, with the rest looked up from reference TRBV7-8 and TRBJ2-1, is GAGVSQSPRYKVAKRGQDVALRCDPISGHVSLFWYQQALGQGPEFLTYFQNEAQLDKSGLPSDRFFAERPEGSVSTLKIQRTQQEDSAVYLCASGPRTSGTYNEQFFGPGTRLTVL.

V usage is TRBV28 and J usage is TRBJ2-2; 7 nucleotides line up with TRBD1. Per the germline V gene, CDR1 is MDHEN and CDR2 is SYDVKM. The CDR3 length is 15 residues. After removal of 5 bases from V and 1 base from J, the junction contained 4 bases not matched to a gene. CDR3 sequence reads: CASSQDRMNTGELFF. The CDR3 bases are TGTGCCAGCAGTCAGGACAGGATGAACACCGGGGAGCTGTTTTTT.

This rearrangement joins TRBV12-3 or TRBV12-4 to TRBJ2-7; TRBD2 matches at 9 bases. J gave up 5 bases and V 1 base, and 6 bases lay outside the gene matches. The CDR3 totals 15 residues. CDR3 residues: CASSLVGLADNEQYF. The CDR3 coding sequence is TGTGCCAGCAGTTTAGTGGGACTAGCCGACAACGAGCAGTACTTC.

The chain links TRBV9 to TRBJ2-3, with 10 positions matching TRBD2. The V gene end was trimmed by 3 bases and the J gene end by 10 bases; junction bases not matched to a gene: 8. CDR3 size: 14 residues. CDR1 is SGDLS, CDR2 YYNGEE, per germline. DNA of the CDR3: TGTGCCAGCAGCGAAGCGGGGGGGCCGAACCCGCAGTATTTT. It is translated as CASSEAGGPNPQYF.

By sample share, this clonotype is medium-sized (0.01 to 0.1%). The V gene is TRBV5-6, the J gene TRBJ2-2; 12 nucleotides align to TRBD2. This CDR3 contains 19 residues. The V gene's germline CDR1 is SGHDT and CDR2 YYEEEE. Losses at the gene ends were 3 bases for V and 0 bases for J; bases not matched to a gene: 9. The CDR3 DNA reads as TGTGCCAGCAGCTCGGAAGGACTAGCGGGACTTTCGAACACCGGGGAGCTGTTTTTT. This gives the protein CASSSEGLAGLSNTGELFF.

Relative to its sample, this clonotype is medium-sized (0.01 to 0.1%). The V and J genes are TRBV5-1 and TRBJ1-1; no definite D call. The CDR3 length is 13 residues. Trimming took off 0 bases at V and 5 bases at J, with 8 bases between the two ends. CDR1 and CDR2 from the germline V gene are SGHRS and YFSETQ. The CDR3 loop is CASSLDTLTEAFF. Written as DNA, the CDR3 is TGCGCCAGCAGCTTGGATACCCTTACTGAAGCTTTCTTT.